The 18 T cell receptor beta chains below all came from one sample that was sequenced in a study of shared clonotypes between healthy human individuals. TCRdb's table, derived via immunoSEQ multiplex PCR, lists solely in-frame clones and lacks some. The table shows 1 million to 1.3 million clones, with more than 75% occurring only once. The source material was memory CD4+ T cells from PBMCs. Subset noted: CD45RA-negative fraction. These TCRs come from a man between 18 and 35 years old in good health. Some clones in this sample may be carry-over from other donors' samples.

The CDR3: CASSLGTGDNEQFF. In DNA form, the CDR3 reads TGCGCCAGCAGCTTGGGAACAGGAGACAATGAGCAGTTCTTC. The rearrangement links TRBV5-1 to TRBJ2-1; D perhaps matches TRBD1 (5 bases). V was clipped by 0 bases and J by 5 bases, with 9 bases between them. CDR3 length equals 14 residues. Germline assignment: CDR1 SGHRS and CDR2 YFSETQ.

This CDR3 reads CASSLGGTGLAGGPLDNEQFF. The DNA for the CDR3 is TGTGCCAGCAGCTTAGGGGGCACGGGACTAGCGGGAGGGCCTTTGGACAATGAGCAGTTCTTC. This chain joins TRBV7-8 and TRBJ2-1; the match to TRBD2 covers 16 bases. The germline V gene has CDR1 SGHVS and CDR2 FQNEAQ. The CDR3 totals 21 residues. Trimming cost V 1 base and J 5 bases; bases outside gene matches: 14.

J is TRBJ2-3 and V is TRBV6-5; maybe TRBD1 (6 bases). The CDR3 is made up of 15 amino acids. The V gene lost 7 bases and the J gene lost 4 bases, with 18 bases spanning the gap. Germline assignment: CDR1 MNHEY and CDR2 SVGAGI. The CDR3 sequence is CASKKNRVGADTQYF. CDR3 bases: TGTGCCAGCAAAAAGAACAGGGTCGGGGCAGATACGCAGTATTTT.

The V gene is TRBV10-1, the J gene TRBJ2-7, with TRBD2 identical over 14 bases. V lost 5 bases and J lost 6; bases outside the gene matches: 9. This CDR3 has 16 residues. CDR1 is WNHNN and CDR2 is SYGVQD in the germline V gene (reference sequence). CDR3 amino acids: CASSRGLAGGGLEQYF. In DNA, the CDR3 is TGCGCCAGCAGTCGAGGACTAGCGGGAGGTGGACTCGAGCAGTACTTC.

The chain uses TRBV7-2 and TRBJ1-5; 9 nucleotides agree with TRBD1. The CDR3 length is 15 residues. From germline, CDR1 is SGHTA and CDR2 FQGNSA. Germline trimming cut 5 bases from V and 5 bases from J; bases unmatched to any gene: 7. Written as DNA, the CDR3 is TGTGCCAGCAGCCCGAGGACAGGGGAGGATCAGCCCCAGCATTTT. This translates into CASSPRTGEDQPQHF. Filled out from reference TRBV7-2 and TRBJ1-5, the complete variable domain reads GAGVSQSPSNKVTEKGKDVELRCDPISGHTALYWYRQSLGQGLEFLIYFQGNSAPDKSGLPSDRFSAERTGGSVSTLTIQRTQQEDSAVYLCASSPRTGEDQPQHFGDGTRLSIL.

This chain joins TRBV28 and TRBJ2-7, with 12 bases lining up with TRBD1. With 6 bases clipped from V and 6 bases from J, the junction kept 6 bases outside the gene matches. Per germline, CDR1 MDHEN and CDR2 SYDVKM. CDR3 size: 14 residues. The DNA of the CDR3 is TGTGCCAGCAGAGGGACAGGGGGCTTGCGCGAGCAGTACTTC. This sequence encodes CASRGTGGLREQYF.

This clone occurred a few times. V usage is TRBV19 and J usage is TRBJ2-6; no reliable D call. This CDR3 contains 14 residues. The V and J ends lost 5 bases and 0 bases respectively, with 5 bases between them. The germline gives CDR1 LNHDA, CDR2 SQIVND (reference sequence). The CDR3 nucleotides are TGTGCCAGTAGTTGGGACTCTGGGGCCAACGTCCTGACTTTC. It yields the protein CASSWDSGANVLTF.

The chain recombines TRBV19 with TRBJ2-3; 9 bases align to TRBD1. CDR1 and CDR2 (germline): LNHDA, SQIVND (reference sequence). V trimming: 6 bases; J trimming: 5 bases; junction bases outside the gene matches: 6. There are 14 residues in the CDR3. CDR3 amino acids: CASSPGQGLDTQYF. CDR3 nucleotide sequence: TGTGCCAGTAGCCCGGGACAGGGTCTAGATACGCAGTATTTT.

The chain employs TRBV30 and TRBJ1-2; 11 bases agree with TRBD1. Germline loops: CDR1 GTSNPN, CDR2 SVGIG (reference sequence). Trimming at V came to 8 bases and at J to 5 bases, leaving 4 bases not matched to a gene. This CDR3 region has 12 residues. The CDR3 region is CAGTGGWYGYTF. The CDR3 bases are TGTGCCGGGACAGGGGGATGGTATGGCTACACCTTC.

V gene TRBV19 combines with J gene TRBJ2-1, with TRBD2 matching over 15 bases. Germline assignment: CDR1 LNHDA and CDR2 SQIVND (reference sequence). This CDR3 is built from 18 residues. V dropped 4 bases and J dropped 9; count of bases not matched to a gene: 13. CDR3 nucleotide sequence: TGTGCCAGTAGTACGGGGACTAGCGGGAGGTTCGTGCGGCGTGAGCAGTTCTTC. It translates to CASSTGTSGRFVRREQFF.

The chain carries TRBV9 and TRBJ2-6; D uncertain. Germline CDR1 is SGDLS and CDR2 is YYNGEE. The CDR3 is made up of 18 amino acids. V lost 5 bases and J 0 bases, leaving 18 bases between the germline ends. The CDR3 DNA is TGTGCCAGCAGTCGTAGATCAATTCAGGACTCTGGGGCCAACGTCCTGACTTTC. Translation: CASSRRSIQDSGANVLTF.

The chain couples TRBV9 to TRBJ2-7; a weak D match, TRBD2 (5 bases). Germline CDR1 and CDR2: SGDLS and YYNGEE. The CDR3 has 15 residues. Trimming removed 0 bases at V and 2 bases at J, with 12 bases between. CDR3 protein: CASSVAARDPYEQYF. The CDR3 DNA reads TGTGCCAGCAGCGTAGCGGCTCGGGATCCCTACGAGCAGTACTTC.

The CDR3 nucleotides are TGCAGCGTGACAGGGCTTCTTCTCGATGAGCAGTTCTTC. This encodes CSVTGLLLDEQFF. The chain couples TRBV29-1 to TRBJ2-1; 7 positions match TRBD1. Germline V CDR1 and CDR2: SQVTM, ANQGSEA. After removal of 6 bases from V and 8 bases from J, the junction contained 10 bases not matched to a gene. The CDR3 has 13 residues.

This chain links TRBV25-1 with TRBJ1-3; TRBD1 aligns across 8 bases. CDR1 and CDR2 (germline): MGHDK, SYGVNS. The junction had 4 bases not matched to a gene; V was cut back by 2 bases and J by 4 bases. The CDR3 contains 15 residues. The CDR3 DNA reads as TGTGCCAGCAGTGAAACGACAGGGGCCGGAAACACCATATATTTT. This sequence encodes CASSETTGAGNTIYF.

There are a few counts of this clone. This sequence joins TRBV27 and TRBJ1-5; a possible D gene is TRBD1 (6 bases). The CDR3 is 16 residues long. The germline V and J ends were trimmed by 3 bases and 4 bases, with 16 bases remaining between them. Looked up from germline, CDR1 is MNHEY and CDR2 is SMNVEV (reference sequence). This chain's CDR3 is CASSFSGGRRNQPQHF. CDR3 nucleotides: TGTGCCAGCAGTTTTTCCGGGGGCCGCCGTAATCAGCCCCAGCATTTT.

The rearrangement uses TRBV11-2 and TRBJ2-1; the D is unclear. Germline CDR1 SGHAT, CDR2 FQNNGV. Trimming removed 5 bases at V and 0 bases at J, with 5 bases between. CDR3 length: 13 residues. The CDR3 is CASSDDSYNEQFF. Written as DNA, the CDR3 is TGTGCCAGCAGCGACGACTCCTACAATGAGCAGTTCTTC.

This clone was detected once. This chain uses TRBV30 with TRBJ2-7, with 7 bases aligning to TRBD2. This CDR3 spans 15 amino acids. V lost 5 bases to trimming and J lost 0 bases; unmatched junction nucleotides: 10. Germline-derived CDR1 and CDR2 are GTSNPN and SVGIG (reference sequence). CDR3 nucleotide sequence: TGTGCCTGGGCCCGACCCGGGGGGACCTCCTACGAGCAGTACTTC. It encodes CAWARPGGTSYEQYF.

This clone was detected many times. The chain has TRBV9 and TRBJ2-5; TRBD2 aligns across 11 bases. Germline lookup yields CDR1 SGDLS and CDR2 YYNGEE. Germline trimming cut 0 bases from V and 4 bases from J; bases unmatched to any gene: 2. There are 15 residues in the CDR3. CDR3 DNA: TGTGCCAGCAGCGTAGCTACTAGCGGGAGAGAGACCCAGTACTTC. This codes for CASSVATSGRETQYF.